What follows is one T cell receptor beta chain and its context. The V gene lost 7 bases and the J gene lost 4 bases, with 17 bases spanning the gap. The length of the CDR3 is 15 residues. Germline lookup yields CDR1 SGHVS and CDR2 FQNEAQ. The library tagged individual cDNA molecules with unique molecular identifiers. Per the authors' pipeline: Per sample, the median was around 100,000 TCRs, with values from approximately 25,000 to 650,000. MiXCR, applied by TCRdb to the RACE reads, yields one record per CDR3 protein. In this record, the V and J calls reflect TCRdb's handling and not the investigators' own analysis. The table records 350,000 to 400,000 distinct CDR3 sequences, 5.1% of them present only once. Time point described: pre-sensitization, week 0. Documented treatment: therapeutic diphenylcyclopropenone sensitization with weekly scalp DPC. The sample originates from a study of human T cells and chemical hapten exposure.

V and J are TRBV7-8 and TRBJ1-5, with D uncertain. The input for sequencing was whole blood, taken in connection with sensitization to the hapten diphenylcyclopropenone (DPC). This sequence originates from a woman aged 45 to 65 with alopecia areata. Some clones in this sample may be carry-over from other donors' samples. CDR3 protein: CASTQTEMRNQPQHF. The CDR3 DNA sequence: TGTGCCAGCACCCAAACAGAGATGAGGAATCAGCCCCAGCATTTT.